What follows are 20 T cell receptor beta chains derived from one specimen sequenced in a study of cytomegalovirus exposure and HLA in healthy donors. This PCR relied on a set of 60 Vbeta primers and 13 Jbeta primers. The table came from immunoSEQ multiplex PCR; TCRdb's copy has only in-frame clones and leaves some out. The sample table includes approximately 170,000 clones. The sequenced sample consisted of PBMCs. These TCRs come from a woman aged 18-35 years in good health and CMV-seropositive.

This chain joins TRBV5-4 and TRBJ2-7; TRBD1 is a possible D gene (6 bases). The CDR3 consists of 15 residues. The germline CDR1 and CDR2 sequences are SGHNT and YYREEE (reference sequence). The V gene lost 4 bases and the J gene lost 1 base, with 15 bases spanning the gap. The CDR3 DNA sequence: TGTGCCAGCAGCAACGGACAGAGTCTATCCTACGAGCAGTACTTC. As protein: CASSNGQSLSYEQYF.

The chain links TRBV7-2 to TRBJ2-5; 9 bases match TRBD2. CDR1 is SGHTA, CDR2 FQGNSA, per germline. The J segment lost 5 bases and the V segment lost 0 bases, leaving 7 bases of the junction unmatched. CDR3 length: 16 residues. The CDR3 protein is CASSLAWRGGGETQYF. The CDR3 DNA reads as TGTGCCAGCAGCTTAGCCTGGCGGGGGGGCGGGGAGACCCAGTACTTC.

Notes on this clone: This same CDR3 is encoded by further DNA sequences in the sample. The CDR3 region has the DNA TGTGCCAGCTCACCCCCGGGACAGGGGAACTATGGCTACACCTTC. Protein sequence: CASSPPGQGNYGYTF. The gene calls are TRBV18 and TRBJ1-2, with 10 nucleotides matching TRBD1. The CDR3 length is 15 residues. V shed 3 bases, J shed 2 bases, and the junction held 3 bases outside the gene matches. Germline V gene lookup returns CDR1 KGHSH and CDR2 LQKENI.

The chain recombines TRBV9 with TRBJ1-2; 10 bases agree with TRBD1. The germline V gene has CDR1 SGDLS and CDR2 YYNGEE. Losses at the gene ends were 2 bases for V and 8 bases for J; bases not matched to a gene: 9. This CDR3 is 15 amino acids long. The CDR3 sequence: CASSVTTGGVEGYTF. The CDR3 nucleotides read TGTGCCAGCAGCGTCACGACAGGGGGCGTTGAAGGCTACACCTTC.

The V and J genes are TRBV7-2 and TRBJ1-2, with D tentatively TRBD1 (6 bases). CDR1 SGHTA and CDR2 FQGNSA come from the germline V gene. The CDR3 covers 15 residues. V lost 5 bases to trimming and J lost 7 bases, with 20 bases between them. The DNA for the CDR3 is TGTGCCAGCAGCCCATCCTACCAGGGGTTGGGTGGCTACACCTTC. This codes for CASSPSYQGLGGYTF.

V is TRBV27 and J is TRBJ2-1; TRBD2 matches at 12 bases. The CDR3 extends over 15 amino acids. Germline CDR1 MNHEY, CDR2 SMNVEV (reference sequence). The V segment lost 6 bases and the J segment 8 bases; nucleotides outside the gene matches: 8. The CDR3 reads CASRMGLAGNYEQFF. The CDR3 DNA reads TGTGCCAGCAGGATGGGACTAGCGGGTAATTATGAGCAGTTCTTC.

The rearrangement uses TRBV9 and TRBJ2-3, with D possibly being TRBD2 (5 bases). CDR1 and CDR2 (germline): SGDLS, YYNGEE. Trimming shortened V by 3 bases and J by 4 bases, and 6 bases separated the two germline ends. CDR3 size: 12 residues. CDR3 amino acids: CASSGGADTQYF. Written as DNA, the CDR3 is TGTGCCAGCAGCGGGGGAGCAGATACGCAGTATTTT.

This chain links TRBV27 with TRBJ1-1; D unclear. This CDR3 spans 16 amino acids. Trimming removed 4 bases from V and 1 base from J, with 16 bases in between. In germline, CDR1 is MNHEY, CDR2 SMNVEV (reference sequence). CDR3 DNA sequence: TGTGCCAGCAGTTCACCCGCGGGTGGGCAGAACACTGAAGCTTTCTTT. Translation gives CASSSPAGGQNTEAFF.

V and J are TRBV30 and TRBJ1-2; 9 nucleotides match TRBD1. The ends lost 2 bases at V and 7 bases at J; junction bases unmatched: 14. This CDR3 comprises 16 residues. Germline CDR1 is GTSNPN and CDR2 is SVGIG (reference sequence). The CDR3 spells CAWSIPGTGSWGGYTF. DNA for the CDR3: TGTGCCTGGAGTATTCCCGGGACAGGGAGTTGGGGTGGCTACACCTTC.

This chain connects TRBV5-1 to TRBJ2-5, with TRBD2 matching over 7 bases. CDR3 length: 16 amino acids. Germline assignment: CDR1 SGHRS and CDR2 YFSETQ. Losses at the gene ends were 1 base for V and 3 bases for J; bases not matched to a gene: 9. This CDR3 reads CASSLQGWGGEETQYF. DNA of the CDR3: TGCGCCAGCAGCTTGCAGGGTTGGGGAGGGGAAGAGACCCAGTACTTC.

The CDR3 spells CASSPARGGVWDEQFF. The CDR3 bases are TGTGCCAGCTCACCGGCTCGTGGGGGGGTATGGGATGAGCAGTTCTTC. The chain combines TRBV18 with TRBJ2-1, with 7 positions matching TRBD2. In germline, CDR1 is KGHSH, CDR2 LQKENI. V trimming: 3 bases; J trimming: 8 bases; junction bases outside the gene matches: 13. There are 16 residues in the CDR3.

The rearrangement uses TRBV29-1 and TRBJ2-3; weak D call: TRBD1 (6 bases). The CDR3 extends over 16 amino acids. Trimming shortened V by 4 bases and J by 3 bases, and 20 bases separated the two germline ends. Germline assignment: CDR1 SQVTM and CDR2 ANQGSEA. This chain's CDR3 is CSVVGRQGIGTDTQYF. CDR3 sequence (DNA): TGCAGCGTTGTTGGTCGGCAGGGGATAGGAACAGATACGCAGTATTTT.

The J gene is TRBJ1-6, the V gene TRBV7-9; unclear D gene. CDR3 size: 14 residues. Between the trimmed V and J ends, which lost 1 base and 7 bases, there was a span of 8 bases. The germline gives CDR1 SEHNR, CDR2 FQNEAQ (reference sequence). The CDR3 reads CASSLGQENSPLHF. DNA of the CDR3: TGTGCCAGCAGCTTAGGGCAAGAAAATTCACCCCTCCACTTT.

The V gene is TRBV1, the J gene TRBJ2-2; no check of the table's D call, TRBD2, against the DNA was made. TRBV1 is described as a pseudogene. This CDR3 comprises 17 residues. The DNA of the CDR3 is TGCACCAGCAGCCAAGATCGGGGGACTAGCGACACCGGGGAGCTGTTTTTT. Amino acids: CTSSQDRGTSDTGELFF.

V usage is TRBV11-3 and J usage is TRBJ2-5, with D possibly TRBD1 on 5 matching bases. Germline V lookup: CDR1 SGHNT, CDR2 YENEEA. The CDR3 spans 15 residues. Trimming pared 4 bases from V and 3 bases from J, leaving 15 bases between. The DNA for the CDR3 is TGTGCCAGCAGCTCCCGTAGGGGAAGGGAAGAGACCCAGTACTTC. Translating gives CASSSRRGREETQYF.

The V gene is TRBV5-6, the J gene TRBJ1-6; possible D gene TRBD1, 6 bases. The ends were cut back, 0 bases at V and 7 bases at J, with 11 bases in the middle. There are 15 residues in the CDR3. CDR1 is SGHDT, CDR2 YYEEEE, per germline. The CDR3 protein is CASSLELRGNSPLHF. CDR3 nucleotides: TGTGCCAGCAGCTTGGAGCTCAGGGGCAATTCACCCCTCCACTTT.

This chain links TRBV7-2 with TRBJ2-7; weak D call: TRBD1 (5 bases). Trimming removed 1 base at V and 1 base at J, with 8 bases between. CDR1 SGHTA and CDR2 FQGNSA come from the germline V gene. The CDR3 is made up of 14 amino acids. CDR3 in amino acids: CASSLDRFSYEQYF. CDR3 nucleotide sequence: TGTGCCAGCAGCTTAGACAGGTTTTCCTACGAGCAGTACTTC.

This chain links TRBV28 with TRBJ2-7; TRBD1 might be the D (6 bases). The germline gives CDR1 MDHEN, CDR2 SYDVKM. The germline V and J ends were trimmed by 6 bases and 4 bases, with 16 bases remaining between them. The CDR3 is 14 amino acids. The CDR3: CASRPTGFAYEQYF. In nucleotides, the CDR3 is TGTGCCAGCAGGCCTACAGGGTTCGCGTACGAGCAGTACTTC.

The rearrangement joins TRBV7-6 to TRBJ1-4; 10 nucleotides match TRBD1. The CDR3 has 15 amino acids. Germline V lookup: CDR1 SGHVS, CDR2 FNYEAQ. With 4 bases clipped from V and 8 bases from J, the junction kept 7 bases outside the gene matches. The CDR3 sequence is CASSSGTGVREKLFF. The CDR3 bases are TGTGCCAGCAGCTCAGGGACAGGGGTCCGGGAAAAACTGTTTTTT.

This chain uses TRBV18 with TRBJ2-1; 7 bases fit TRBD2. Germline V gives CDR1 KGHSH, CDR2 LQKENI. The CDR3 is 15 residues long. Trimming at V came to 0 bases and at J to 6 bases, leaving 5 bases not matched to a gene. The CDR3 region has the DNA TGTGCCAGCTCACCACCCAGCGGGGTCACCAATGAGCAGTTCTTC. Residues: CASSPPSGVTNEQFF.